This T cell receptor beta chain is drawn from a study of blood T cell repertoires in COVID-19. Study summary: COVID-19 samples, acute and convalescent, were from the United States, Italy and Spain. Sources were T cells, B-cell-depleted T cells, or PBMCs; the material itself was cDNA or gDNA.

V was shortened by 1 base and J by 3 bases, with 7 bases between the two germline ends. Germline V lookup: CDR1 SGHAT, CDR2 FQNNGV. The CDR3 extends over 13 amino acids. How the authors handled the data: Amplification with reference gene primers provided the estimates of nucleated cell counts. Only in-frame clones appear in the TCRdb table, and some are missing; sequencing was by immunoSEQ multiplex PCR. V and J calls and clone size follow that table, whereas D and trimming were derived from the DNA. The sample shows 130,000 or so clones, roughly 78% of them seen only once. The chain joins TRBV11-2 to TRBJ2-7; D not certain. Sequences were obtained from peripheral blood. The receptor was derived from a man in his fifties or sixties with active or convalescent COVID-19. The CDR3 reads CASSLVVSYEQYF. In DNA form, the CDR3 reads TGTGCCAGCAGCTTAGTCGTTAGCTACGAGCAGTACTTC.